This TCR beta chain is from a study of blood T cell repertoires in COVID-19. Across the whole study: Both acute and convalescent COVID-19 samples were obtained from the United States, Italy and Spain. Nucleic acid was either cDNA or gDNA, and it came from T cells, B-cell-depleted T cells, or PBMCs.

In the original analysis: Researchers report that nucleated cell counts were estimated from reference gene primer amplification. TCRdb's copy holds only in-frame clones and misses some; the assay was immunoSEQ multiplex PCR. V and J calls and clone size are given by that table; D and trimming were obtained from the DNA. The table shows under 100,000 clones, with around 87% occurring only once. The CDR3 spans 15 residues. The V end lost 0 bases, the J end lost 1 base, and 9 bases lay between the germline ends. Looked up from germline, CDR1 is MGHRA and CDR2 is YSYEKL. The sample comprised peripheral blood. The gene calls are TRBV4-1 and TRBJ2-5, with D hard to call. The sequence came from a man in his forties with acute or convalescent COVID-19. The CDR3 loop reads CASSQEGRSQETQYF. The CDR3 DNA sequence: TGCGCCAGCAGCCAAGAGGGCAGATCCCAAGAGACCCAGTACTTC.